Here is one T cell receptor delta chain with its context. V was pared by 1 base and J by 0 bases, with 11 bases between. Per germline, CDR1 GEAIGNYY and CDR2 EKD. This CDR3 is built from 15 residues. The data were taken from a study of gamma-delta T cells after stem cell transplantation. TCRdb applied CATT to the RT-PCR reads for clone calling. The sample contains approximately 2,800 delta-chain clones, 7% to 10% of which appear only once. The receptor was isolated from a human donor. It is not recorded whose cells these are; they may come from a transplant donor. The material sequenced was gamma-delta T cells. This chain uses TRDV2 with TRDJ1; perhaps TRDD3 as D (6 bases). Here the CDR3 DNA reads TGTGCCTGTGACACGCTGGGGCCCGACACCGATAAACTCATCTTT. It translates to CACDTLGPDTDKLIF.